The 19 T cell receptor beta chains presented below share a single source sample, sequenced in a study of shared clonotypes between healthy human individuals. Measured with immunoSEQ multiplex PCR; TCRdb has only the in-frame clones, and not every one. The sample lists a few million clones, under 95% seen once, with around 0.38% in the top ten. Sequences were obtained from naive CD4+ T cells from PBMCs. Subset denoted: CD45RA+ positively selected. Receptor source: a young man in good health. Some clones in this sample may be carry-over from other donors' samples.

The genes are TRBV7-3 and TRBJ2-1; unclear D gene. CDR1 SGHTA and CDR2 FQGTGA come from the germline V gene. This CDR3 has 12 amino acids. V was pared by 2 bases and J by 10 bases, with 9 bases between. The chain's CDR3 is CASSLPLGEQFF. The CDR3 DNA reads TGTGCCAGCAGCTTACCCCTAGGGGAGCAGTTCTTC.

This CDR3 is CASSFSERTEAFF. The DNA for the CDR3 is TGTGCCAGCAGTTTTTCCGAACGGACTGAAGCTTTCTTT. This rearrangement joins TRBV28 to TRBJ1-1; D unresolved. The CDR3 extends over 13 amino acids. Germline assignment: CDR1 MDHEN and CDR2 SYDVKM. V shed 3 bases and J shed 5 bases, with 10 bases lying between them.

V is TRBV4-2 and J is TRBJ1-4, with D perhaps TRBD1 (6 bases). Trimming shortened V by 5 bases and J by 8 bases, and 21 bases separated the two germline ends. Germline V lookup: CDR1 LGHNA, CDR2 YNFKEQ. CDR3 length: 16 amino acids. CDR3 nucleotide sequence: TGTGCCAGCAGCTCCGAACTACAGGGAGAGAGGGAAAAACTGTTTTTT. It codes for CASSSELQGEREKLFF.

The rearrangement links TRBV19 to TRBJ2-7, with 7 bases that match TRBD1. CDR3 length: 16 residues. V shed 4 bases, J shed 7 bases, and the junction held 16 bases outside the gene matches. Germline values: CDR1 LNHDA, CDR2 SQIVND (reference sequence). CDR3 in DNA: TGTGCCAGTAGTAAACAGACAGGGTCGTATTCGGGGGAGCAGTACTTC. As protein: CASSKQTGSYSGEQYF.

CDR3 sequence reads: CASSLYSSETQYF. The CDR3 nucleotides read TGTGCCAGCAGCTTGTATAGTTCAGAGACCCAGTACTTC. The chain has TRBV5-6 and TRBJ2-5; D is uncertain. Germline values: CDR1 SGHDT, CDR2 YYEEEE. Trimming cost V 1 base and J 4 bases, with 8 bases left between them. This CDR3 contains 13 residues.

The chain combines TRBV6-5 with TRBJ1-2; D is undetermined. From germline, CDR1 is MNHEY and CDR2 SVGAGI. Trimming cost V 2 bases and J 12 bases, with 16 bases left between them. This CDR3 region has 13 residues. CDR3 sequence (DNA): TGTGCCAGCAGTTACACCCCGGACGGAACCAACACCTTC. It codes for CASSYTPDGTNTF.

J is TRBJ2-2 and V is TRBV6-4; D gene ambiguous. V was cut by 4 bases and J by 4 bases, with 4 bases left in between. Per the germline V gene, CDR1 is MRHNA and CDR2 is SNTAGT. The CDR3 runs to 12 residues. The CDR3: CASSGRTGELFF. DNA for the CDR3: TGTGCCAGCAGTGGGCGCACCGGGGAGCTGTTTTTT.

The rearrangement joins TRBV7-6 to TRBJ2-2; TRBD2 agrees at 8 bases. This CDR3 has 17 amino acids. Losses at the gene ends were 6 bases for V and 1 base for J; bases not matched to a gene: 10. Germline CDR1 reads SGHVS; CDR2 reads FNYEAQ. The CDR3 loop is CASRLPRGGLNTGELFF. CDR3 nucleotides: TGTGCCAGCAGGTTACCCCGGGGGGGATTGAACACCGGGGAGCTGTTTTTT.

About this clone itself: A junction boundary mismatches the germline segment, possibly from a read error. V is TRBV19 and J is TRBJ1-1; TRBD1 matches at 9 bases. The CDR3 is 14 residues long. Germline lookup yields CDR1 LNHDA and CDR2 SQIVND (reference sequence). CDR3 residues: CASRTGGVKTEAFF. The CDR3 nucleotides read TGTGCCAGTAGGACAGGGGGGGTGAAAACTGAAGCTTTCTTT.

V is TRBV27 and J is TRBJ1-5, with D possibly TRBD1 on 6 matching bases. Germline V lookup: CDR1 MNHEY, CDR2 SMNVEV (reference sequence). CDR3 length equals 16 residues. The ends were cut back, 5 bases at V and 6 bases at J, with 20 bases in the middle. CDR3 sequence reads: CASSPPPAGAGQPQHF. DNA of the CDR3: TGTGCCAGCAGTCCGCCCCCAGCGGGGGCGGGTCAGCCCCAGCATTTT.

The CDR3 sequence is CASSLIGVQETQYF. The CDR3 DNA sequence: TGCGCCAGCAGCTTGATCGGGGTCCAAGAGACCCAGTACTTC. The chain couples TRBV5-1 to TRBJ2-5; D possibly corresponds to TRBD2 (5 bases). Looked up from germline, CDR1 is SGHRS and CDR2 is YFSETQ. The CDR3 is 14 residues long. V was trimmed by 1 base and J by 1 base, leaving 8 bases between them.

The chain joins TRBV4-1 to TRBJ2-7; D ambiguous. Trimming stripped 3 bases from V and 2 bases from J, with 8 bases between. The CDR3 is 13 residues long. Germline V gene data show CDR1 as MGHRA and CDR2 as YSYEKL. The CDR3: CASSHNPTYEQYF. The DNA of the CDR3 is TGCGCCAGCAGCCATAATCCGACCTACGAGCAGTACTTC.

The J gene is TRBJ2-7, the V gene TRBV6-6, with D perhaps TRBD1 (5 bases). V was cut by 7 bases and J by 5 bases, with 12 bases left in between. There are 12 residues in the CDR3. The germline V gene has CDR1 MNHNY and CDR2 SVGAGI (reference sequence). The CDR3 sequence is CASTRAGNEQYF. The CDR3 DNA is TGTGCCAGCACCAGGGCAGGGAACGAGCAGTACTTC.

This chain links TRBV4-1 with TRBJ2-1; D ambiguous. V was cut by 0 bases and J by 6 bases, with 12 bases left in between. Germline V gene data show CDR1 as MGHRA and CDR2 as YSYEKL. CDR3 length: 15 residues. The CDR3, as DNA: TGCGCCAGCAGCCAAGAGCCCGAGCCCCCCAATGAGCAGTTCTTC. This sequence encodes CASSQEPEPPNEQFF.

V gene TRBV14 combines with J gene TRBJ1-2; D gene uncertain. The germline V gene encodes CDR1 SGHDN and CDR2 FVKESK. The CDR3 is 15 residues long. The V gene lost 0 bases and the J gene lost 7 bases, with 15 bases spanning the gap. CDR3 loop: CASSQEAAIPLGYTF. CDR3 in DNA: TGTGCCAGCAGCCAAGAGGCGGCGATACCCCTTGGCTACACCTTC.

The chain couples TRBV5-1 to TRBJ2-3; the D gene is possibly TRBD2 (6 bases). This CDR3 contains 15 residues. From germline, CDR1 is SGHRS and CDR2 YFSETQ. V dropped 0 bases and J dropped 3 bases, with 11 bases sitting between them. The CDR3 coding sequence is TGCGCCAGCAGCTTGGTGATAGCGGAGACAGATACGCAGTATTTT. Its translation is CASSLVIAETDTQYF.

The V and J genes are TRBV7-2 and TRBJ1-2, with 7 bases matching TRBD1. The CDR3 is made up of 14 amino acids. Germline V gene sequence: CDR1 SGHTA, CDR2 FQGNSA. V dropped 1 base and J dropped 2; count of bases not matched to a gene: 1. CDR3 sequence: CASSLEQGNYGYTF. For the CDR3, the DNA is TGTGCCAGCAGCTTAGAACAGGGGAACTATGGCTACACCTTC.

The CDR3 coding sequence is TGCGCCAGCAGCCAATTTTTCGGCCCACAGAACACCGGGGAGCTGTTTTTT. Translation: CASSQFFGPQNTGELFF. This chain connects TRBV4-1 to TRBJ2-2; no definite D call. The germline CDR1 and CDR2 sequences are MGHRA and YSYEKL. This CDR3 has 17 residues. V lost 2 bases to trimming and J lost 1 base, with 14 bases between them.

This clone appeared once. The rearrangement joins TRBV6-4 to TRBJ2-3; TRBD2 matches 14 bases. There are 15 residues in the CDR3. Trimming took 9 bases from V and 4 from J; bases not matched to a gene: 6. CDR1 and CDR2 from the germline V gene are MRHNA and SNTAGT. CDR3 amino acids: CASSSGLAGADTQYF. The CDR3 nucleotides read TGTGCCAGTAGTTCGGGACTAGCGGGAGCAGATACGCAGTATTTT.